Described below is a single T cell receptor (beta chain) sequence and its context. Its antigen is as yet unknown. The data stem from a study of blood T cells in healthy people across ages. Notes on the study in general: Diversity estimates from one million T cells were considered underestimates. Comparison with aged donors showed that long-lived donors had more naive CD4+ cells and higher diversity. Across the age range, TCR beta diversity per million T cells fell in a roughly linear way.

Combining a sample-barcoded 5' primer with a J-beta primer mix, a second PCR ran for roughly 6 to 11 cycles. TCRdb re-called the 5' RACE reads through MiXCR, storing one row per CDR3 protein. This table holds roughly 700,000 distinct CDR3 sequences, just under 25% found once. These data also featured in a second study, about T cells of mothers and their children. That source adds: Donation involved a few healthy Caucasian mothers and the six children that they had.

The sequencing sample was made of blood. The clonotype comes from a boy aged 10-17 years in good health.

CDR3 sequence: CASRRLAGPISYEQYF. The CDR3 bases are TGCGCCAGTCGGAGGCTAGCGGGACCCATATCCTACGAGCAGTACTTC. This chain links TRBV5-1 with TRBJ2-7, with 9 nucleotides matching TRBD2. Trimming cost V 8 bases and J 1 base; bases outside gene matches: 13. The CDR3 runs 16 residues. The germline gives CDR1 SGHRS, CDR2 YFSETQ.